This entry concerns a single T cell receptor (beta chain). Its specificity is unknown. The data are from a study of cytomegalovirus exposure and HLA in healthy donors. Whole-study results and caveats: Solely CMV serostatus was available to characterize immune exposure. TCR beta sequences reportedly predicted the HLA-A and HLA-B alleles of most subjects accurately. Rarity held for most TCR sequences, but there were some public TCRs that occurred in many donors. Later findings reportedly placed an Asian-associated ancestry cluster below the approximately 670-donor mean for N-insertions.

The PCR had 60 Vbeta and 13 Jbeta primers. Repertoires were generated with immunoSEQ multiplex PCR, while TCRdb's copy carries only in-frame clones and drops some. The table has 140,000 or so clones, 70% to 85% seen once; the top ten hold approximately 3%. Germline CDR1 is GTSNPN and CDR2 is SVGIG (reference sequence). The CDR3 sequence is 15 residues long. Deletions cut 0 bases from V and 3 bases from J, with 14 bases between. The chain carries TRBV30 and TRBJ1-2; unclear D gene. This TCR was sampled from a male donor in good health and CMV-seronegative. Sequences were obtained from PBMCs. CDR3: CAWSVNRGSYYGYTF. CDR3 coding DNA: TGTGCCTGGAGTGTAAATCGAGGCAGTTACTATGGCTACACCTTC.